The T cell receptor beta chain under discussion was sequenced for a study of blood T cell repertoires in COVID-19. Losses at the gene ends were 5 bases for V and 5 bases for J; bases not matched to a gene: 4. This CDR3 spans 14 amino acids. Germline V gene lookup returns CDR1 SEHNR and CDR2 FQNEAQ (reference sequence). In the source study's methods: Scientists estimated how many nucleated cells there were by amplifying reference gene primers. This table comes from immunoSEQ multiplex PCR, and its TCRdb copy is limited to in-frame clones, with some not included. Clonal size and the V and J genes are those of that table, whereas D and trimming came from the DNA. Here the sample spans over 100,000 clones, 84% being singletons.

The V call is TRBV7-9, the J call TRBJ2-5; 11 bases line up with TRBD1. The TCR sequence derives from a woman older than 75 with active or convalescent COVID-19. The sequenced sample consisted of peripheral blood. The CDR3 DNA follows: TGTGCCAGCAGCCCCGGGACAGGGGGGGAGACCCAGTACTTC. It is translated as CASSPGTGGETQYF.